What follows describes a single T cell receptor (beta chain). Antigen unknown. This CDR3 is 16 amino acids long. The germline V gene has CDR1 SGHRS and CDR2 YFSETQ. V shed 2 bases and J 4 bases; nucleotides not matched to a gene: 9. The data were obtained in a study of Ad26.COV2.S vaccination and SARS-CoV-2 variants. General study results and limits: Analyses that measured TCR breadth and depth may have underestimated total T cell responses.

Clones were read by immunoSEQ multiplex PCR, and TCRdb kept only the in-frame ones, dropping some. The sample holds 350,000 to 450,000 clones; more than 75% are singletons and the top ten take 3.3%. Treatment noted: some 20 received Ad26.COV2.S at low or high dose, single or two shots; roughly 5 received placebo; per-sample allocation not given. It was on day 63 after the first vaccine or placebo injection that samples were taken. This sequence originates from a person between 18 and 65 years old who received the Ad26.COV2.S COVID-19 vaccine or a placebo. The sequences come from peripheral blood, collected in a trial of Ad26.COV2.S vaccine versus placebo. The chain carries TRBV5-1 and TRBJ2-3, with 8 bases lining up with TRBD1. This CDR3 is CASSLPTTGVPDTQYF. The CDR3, as DNA: TGCGCCAGCAGCTTACCCACGACAGGGGTCCCAGATACGCAGTATTTT. Looking up the rest from reference TRBV5-1 and TRBJ2-3 gives the full variable domain: KAGVTQTPRYLIKTRGQQVTLSCSPISGHRSVSWYQQTPGQGLQFLFEYFSETQRNKGNFPGRFSGRQFSNSRSEMNVSTLELGDSALYLCASSLPTTGVPDTQYFGPGTRLTVL.